One and the same sample provided the 10 T cell receptor beta chains below, sequenced in a study of cytotoxic CD8 clonotypes in ibrutinib-treated CLL. The assay was immunoSEQ multiplex PCR, and TCRdb's table has in-frame clones only and misses some. The table has roughly 250,000 clones, 70% seen once. The material was PBMCs, obtained after 24 months of ibrutinib treatment. These receptor sequences come from a human donor with chronic lymphocytic leukemia.

The rearrangement links TRBV6-6 to TRBJ2-7; 9 bases map to TRBD1. Germline assignment: CDR1 MNHNY and CDR2 SVGAGI (reference sequence). The junction had 7 bases not matched to a gene; V was cut back by 0 bases and J by 4 bases. The CDR3 is 16 residues long. This chain's CDR3 is CASSYSPDRGQYEQYF. Written as DNA, the CDR3 is TGTGCCAGCAGTTACTCCCCGGACAGGGGTCAATACGAGCAGTACTTC.

The CDR3 coding sequence is TGTGCCAGCACCGCGAACTCCTACGAGCAGTACTTC. Protein product: CASTANSYEQYF. V gene TRBV6-5 combines with J gene TRBJ2-7; no reliable D call. Germline V gives CDR1 MNHEY, CDR2 SVGAGI. The germline V and J ends were trimmed by 7 bases and 0 bases, with 7 bases remaining between them. This CDR3 contains 12 residues.

In regard to this clone: Other DNA sequences in the sample encode the same CDR3. This sequence joins TRBV5-1 and TRBJ2-7; D uncertain. CDR1 SGHRS and CDR2 YFSETQ come from the germline V gene. The ends were cut back, 2 bases at V and 2 bases at J, with 8 bases in the middle. The CDR3 contains 13 residues. The CDR3 sequence is CASSLNRAYEQYF. CDR3 coding DNA: TGCGCCAGCAGCTTAAATAGGGCCTACGAGCAGTACTTC.

The chain has TRBV7-2 and TRBJ2-7; 8 bases match TRBD2. The CDR3 has 16 residues. Looked up from germline, CDR1 is SGHTA and CDR2 is FQGNSA. V was clipped by 3 bases and J by 5 bases; unmatched bases: 12. As DNA, the CDR3 is TGTGCCAGCAGCTTTTGGGTAGCGGGATACAGCGACGAGCAGTACTTC. It is translated as CASSFWVAGYSDEQYF.

V and J are TRBV7-2 and TRBJ1-5; the D is unclear. Germline lookup yields CDR1 SGHTA and CDR2 FQGNSA. V was pared by 0 bases and J by 3 bases, with 9 bases between. The CDR3 runs to 15 residues. The CDR3: CASSLAQYSNQPQHF. In DNA form, the CDR3 reads TGTGCCAGCAGCTTAGCACAGTACTCCAATCAGCCCCAGCATTTT.

The chain combines TRBV9 with TRBJ2-1; 9 positions agree with TRBD2. With 0 bases clipped from V and 7 bases from J, the junction kept 11 bases outside the gene matches. CDR1 is SGDLS and CDR2 is YYNGEE in the germline V gene. The CDR3 totals 17 residues. This chain's CDR3 is CASSVVEGATSGNEQFF. CDR3 in DNA: TGTGCCAGCAGCGTAGTGGAGGGGGCAACTAGCGGGAATGAGCAGTTCTTC.

The chain links TRBV27 to TRBJ2-1, with a possible D match to TRBD1 (5 bases). Trimming shortened V by 6 bases and J by 8 bases, and 11 bases separated the two germline ends. The CDR3 length is 12 residues. CDR1 is MNHEY and CDR2 is SMNVEV in the germline V gene (reference sequence). Here the CDR3 reads CASRIGVDEQFF. In DNA, the CDR3 is TGTGCCAGCAGGATAGGGGTCGATGAGCAGTTCTTC.

This clone was seen more than once but under ten times. The CDR3 here is CASGDGFDNEQFF. The CDR3 DNA reads as TGTGCCAGTGGAGACGGTTTCGACAATGAGCAGTTCTTC. This chain connects TRBV11-3 to TRBJ2-1, with D uncertain. V was clipped by 9 bases and J by 5 bases, with 14 bases between them. Germline V gene data show CDR1 as SGHNT and CDR2 as YENEEA. This CDR3 has 13 amino acids.

J is TRBJ2-6 and V is TRBV28; D is uncertain. Germline V gene sequence: CDR1 MDHEN, CDR2 SYDVKM. The V end lost 5 bases, the J end lost 0 bases, and 11 bases lay between the germline ends. This CDR3 is 16 amino acids long. The CDR3 loop reads CASSSAANSGANVLTF. CDR3 DNA: TGTGCCAGCAGTAGTGCGGCAAACTCTGGGGCCAACGTCCTGACTTTC.

V and J are TRBV19 and TRBJ1-5; D might be TRBD1 (6 bases). Germline CDR1 LNHDA, CDR2 SQIVND (reference sequence). The CDR3 consists of 15 residues. Trimming cost V 10 bases and J 0 bases, with 16 bases left between them. The CDR3 loop reads CATKTDSLSNQPQHF. Here the CDR3 DNA reads TGTGCCACCAAGACGGACAGTCTTAGCAATCAGCCCCAGCATTTT.